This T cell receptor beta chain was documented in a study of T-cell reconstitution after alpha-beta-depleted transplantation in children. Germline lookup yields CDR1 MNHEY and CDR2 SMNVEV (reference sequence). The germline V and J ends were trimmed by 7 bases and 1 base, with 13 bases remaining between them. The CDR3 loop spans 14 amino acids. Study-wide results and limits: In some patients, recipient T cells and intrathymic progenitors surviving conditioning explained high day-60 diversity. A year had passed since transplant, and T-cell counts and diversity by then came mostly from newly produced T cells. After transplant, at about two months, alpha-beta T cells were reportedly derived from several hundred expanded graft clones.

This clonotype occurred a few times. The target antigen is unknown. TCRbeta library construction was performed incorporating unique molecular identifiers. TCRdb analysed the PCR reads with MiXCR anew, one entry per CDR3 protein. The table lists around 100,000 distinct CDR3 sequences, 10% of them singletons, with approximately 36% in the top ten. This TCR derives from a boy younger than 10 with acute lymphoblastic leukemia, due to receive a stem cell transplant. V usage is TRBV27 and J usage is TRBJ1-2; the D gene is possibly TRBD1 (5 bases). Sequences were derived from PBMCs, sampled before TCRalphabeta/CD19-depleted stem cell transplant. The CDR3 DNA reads TGTGCCAGCAAATCCGGGGGGATTAACTATGGCTACACCTTC. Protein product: CASKSGGINYGYTF.